This T cell receptor (beta chain) is drawn from a study of blood T cell repertoires in COVID-19. Study-level information: Sources were T cells, B-cell-depleted T cells, or PBMCs; the material itself was cDNA or gDNA.

As processed by the authors: Scientists estimated how many nucleated cells there were by amplifying reference gene primers. Method: immunoSEQ multiplex PCR; TCRdb's copy keeps in-frame clones and lacks some. Clone size and the V and J calls come from that table; the DNA yielded D and trimming. The sample consists of 55,000 or so clones, approximately 87% of them appearing once. CDR1 is SGHVS and CDR2 is FNYEAQ in the germline V gene. J lost 7 bases, V lost 5 bases, and 10 bases had no gene match. The CDR3 is made up of 14 amino acids. Sequenced sample: peripheral blood. The V gene is TRBV7-6, the J gene TRBJ2-7; 8 bases are shared with TRBD1. The sequence came from a man in his 60s with active or convalescent COVID-19. DNA of the CDR3: TGTGCCAGCAGCCGAGGACAGGGTACGGGAGAGCAGTACTTC. It yields the protein CASSRGQGTGEQYF.